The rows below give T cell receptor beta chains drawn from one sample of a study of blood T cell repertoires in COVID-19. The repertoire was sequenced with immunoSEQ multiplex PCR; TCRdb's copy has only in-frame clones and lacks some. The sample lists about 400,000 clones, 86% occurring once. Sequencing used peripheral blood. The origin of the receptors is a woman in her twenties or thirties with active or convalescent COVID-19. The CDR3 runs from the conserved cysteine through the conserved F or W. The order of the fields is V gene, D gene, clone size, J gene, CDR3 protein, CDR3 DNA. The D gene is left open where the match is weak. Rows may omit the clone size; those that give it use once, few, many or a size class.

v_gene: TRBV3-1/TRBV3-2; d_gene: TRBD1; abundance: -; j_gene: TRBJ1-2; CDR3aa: CASSQRDRLSNYGYTF; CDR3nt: TGTGCCAGCAGCCAGCGGGACAGACTCTCTAACTATGGCTACACCTTC
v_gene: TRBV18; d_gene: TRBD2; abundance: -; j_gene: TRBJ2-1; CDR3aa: CASSPRGGGDEQFF; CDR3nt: TGTGCCAGCTCACCCCGGGGGGGAGGGGATGAGCAGTTCTTC
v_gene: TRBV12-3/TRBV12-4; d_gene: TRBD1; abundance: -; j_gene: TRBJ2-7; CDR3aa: CASSTGQVNEQYF; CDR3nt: TGTGCCAGCAGCACCGGACAGGTCAACGAGCAGTACTTC
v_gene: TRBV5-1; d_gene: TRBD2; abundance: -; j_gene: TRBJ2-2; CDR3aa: CASSFDTLAGVGTGELFF; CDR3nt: TGCGCCAGCAGCTTCGATACCCTAGCGGGAGTAGGTACCGGGGAGCTGTTTTTT
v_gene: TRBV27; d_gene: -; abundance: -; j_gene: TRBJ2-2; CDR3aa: CASSLDGVTGELFF; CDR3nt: TGTGCCAGCAGTTTAGACGGGGTCACCGGGGAGCTGTTTTTT
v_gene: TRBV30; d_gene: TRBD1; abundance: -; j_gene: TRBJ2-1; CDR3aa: CAWVRDSPVGEQFF; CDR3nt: TGTGCCTGGGTAAGGGACAGTCCAGTGGGCGAGCAGTTCTTC
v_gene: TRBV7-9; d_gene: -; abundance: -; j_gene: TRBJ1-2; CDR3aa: CASSLYQARGYTF; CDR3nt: TGTGCCAGCAGCTTATACCAGGCCCGCGGCTACACCTTC
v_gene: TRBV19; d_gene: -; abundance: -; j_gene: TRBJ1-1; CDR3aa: CASSTPAGTQNTEAFF; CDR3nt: TGTGCCAGTAGTACTCCTGCCGGGACACAGAACACTGAAGCTTTCTTT
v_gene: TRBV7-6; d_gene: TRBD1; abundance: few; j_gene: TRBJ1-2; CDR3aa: CASSSTGGADGYTF; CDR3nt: TGTGCCAGCAGCTCCACAGGGGGCGCTGATGGCTACACCTTC
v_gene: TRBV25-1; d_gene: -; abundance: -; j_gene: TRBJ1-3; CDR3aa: CASSQSVSSGNTIYF; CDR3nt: TGTGCCAGCAGTCAGTCAGTCAGCTCTGGAAACACCATATATTTT
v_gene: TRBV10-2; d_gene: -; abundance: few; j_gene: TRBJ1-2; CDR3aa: CASSSDAVVYYGYTF; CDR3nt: TGCGCCAGCAGTTCCGACGCGGTCGTATACTATGGCTACACCTTC
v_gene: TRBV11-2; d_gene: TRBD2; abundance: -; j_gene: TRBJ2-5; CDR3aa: CASSLWSGAQETQYF; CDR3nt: TGTGCCAGCAGCTTATGGAGCGGGGCCCAAGAGACCCAGTACTTC
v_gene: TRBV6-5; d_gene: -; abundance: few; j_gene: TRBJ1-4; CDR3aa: CASMLARGNEKLFF; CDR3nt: TGTGCCAGCATGCTCGCCAGGGGAAATGAAAAACTGTTTTTT
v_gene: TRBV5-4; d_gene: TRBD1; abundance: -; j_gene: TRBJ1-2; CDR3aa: CASSPTGQGGLNYGYTF; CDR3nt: TGTGCCAGCAGCCCGACGGGACAGGGGGGTCTAAACTATGGCTACACCTTC
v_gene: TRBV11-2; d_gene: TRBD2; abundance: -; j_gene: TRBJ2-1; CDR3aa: CASSLPGLADTAQFF; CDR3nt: TGTGCCAGCAGCTTACCGGGACTAGCGGACACTGCGCAGTTCTTC
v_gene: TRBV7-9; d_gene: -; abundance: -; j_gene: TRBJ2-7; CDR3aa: CASSLARAGRHEQYF; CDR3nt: TGTGCCAGCAGCTTAGCGCGCGCAGGGAGGCACGAGCAGTACTTC
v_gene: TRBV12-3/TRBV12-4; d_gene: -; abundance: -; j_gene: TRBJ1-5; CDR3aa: CASNGEGQPQHF; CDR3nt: TGTGCCAGCAATGGAGAGGGTCAGCCCCAGCATTTT
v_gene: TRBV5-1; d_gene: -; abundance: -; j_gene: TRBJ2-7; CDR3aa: CASSGGTSYEQYF; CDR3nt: TGCGCCAGCAGCGGGGGCACCTCCTACGAGCAGTACTTC
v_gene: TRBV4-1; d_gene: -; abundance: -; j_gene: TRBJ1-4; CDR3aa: CASSSRQGDEKLFF; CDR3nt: TGCGCCAGCAGCTCCCGGCAGGGCGATGAAAAACTGTTTTTT
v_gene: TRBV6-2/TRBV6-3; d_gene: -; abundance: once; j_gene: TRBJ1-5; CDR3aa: CASSYSRRGDQPQHF; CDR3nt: TGTGCCAGCAGTTACTCCCGCAGGGGCGATCAGCCCCAGCATTTT
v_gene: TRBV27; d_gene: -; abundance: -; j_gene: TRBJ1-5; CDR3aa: CASSPRVSRGRLNNQPQHF; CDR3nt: TGTGCCAGCAGTCCAAGGGTTTCGCGGGGGCGACTTAACAATCAGCCCCAGCATTTT
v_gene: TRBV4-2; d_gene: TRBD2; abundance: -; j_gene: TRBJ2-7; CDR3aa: CASSQTGLAGGYEQYF; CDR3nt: TGTGCCAGCAGCCAAACGGGACTAGCGGGGGGTTACGAGCAGTACTTC
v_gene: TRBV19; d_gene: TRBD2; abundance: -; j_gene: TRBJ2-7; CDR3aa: CASSSPSGSPYEQYF; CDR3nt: TGTGCCAGTAGTTCTCCCAGCGGGAGCCCCTACGAGCAGTACTTC
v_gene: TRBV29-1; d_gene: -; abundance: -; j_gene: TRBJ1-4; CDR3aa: CSVLEEANEKLFF; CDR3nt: TGCAGCGTGCTTGAGGAGGCTAATGAAAAACTGTTTTTT
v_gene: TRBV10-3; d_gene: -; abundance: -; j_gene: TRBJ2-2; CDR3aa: CAISEARSYTGELFF; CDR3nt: TGTGCCATCAGTGAGGCGCGGTCATACACCGGGGAGCTGTTTTTT
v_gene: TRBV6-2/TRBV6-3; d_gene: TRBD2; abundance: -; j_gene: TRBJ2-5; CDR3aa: CASSLTSGGAETQYF; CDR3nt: TGTGCCAGCAGTTTGACTAGCGGGGGGGCAGAGACCCAGTACTTC
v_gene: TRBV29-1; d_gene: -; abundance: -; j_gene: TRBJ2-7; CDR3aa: CSVEDVSRGVYEQYF; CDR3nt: TGCAGCGTTGAAGATGTCAGCAGGGGAGTCTACGAGCAGTACTTC
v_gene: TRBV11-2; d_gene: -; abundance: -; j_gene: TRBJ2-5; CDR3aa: CASSFGGKETQYF; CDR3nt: TGTGCCAGCAGCTTCGGGGGTAAAGAGACCCAGTACTTC
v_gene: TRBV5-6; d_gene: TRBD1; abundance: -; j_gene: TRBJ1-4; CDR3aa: CASSLGDRGTEKLFF; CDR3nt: TGTGCCAGCAGCTTGGGTGACAGGGGGACGGAAAAACTGTTTTTT
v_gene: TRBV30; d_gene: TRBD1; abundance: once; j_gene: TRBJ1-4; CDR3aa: CASEHRGREKLFF; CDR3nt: TGTGCCTCCGAACACAGGGGGCGGGAAAAACTGTTTTTT
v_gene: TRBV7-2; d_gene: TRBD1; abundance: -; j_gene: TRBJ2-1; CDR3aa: CASSLGPGGYVGNEQFF; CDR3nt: TGTGCCAGCAGCTTAGGCCCAGGGGGCTACGTTGGAAATGAGCAGTTCTTC
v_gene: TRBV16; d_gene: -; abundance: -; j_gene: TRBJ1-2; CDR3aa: CASSQSPGNYGYTF; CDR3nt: TGTGCCAGCAGCCAATCGCCAGGAAACTATGGCTACACCTTC
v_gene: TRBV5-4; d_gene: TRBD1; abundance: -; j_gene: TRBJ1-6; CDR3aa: CASSDRDRGDSPLHF; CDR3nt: TGTGCCAGCAGCGACCGGGACAGGGGGGATTCACCCCTCCACTTT
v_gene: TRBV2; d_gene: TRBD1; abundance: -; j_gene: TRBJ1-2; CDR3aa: CASGQGRNYGYTF; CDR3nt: TGTGCCAGCGGACAGGGGCGCAACTATGGCTACACCTTC
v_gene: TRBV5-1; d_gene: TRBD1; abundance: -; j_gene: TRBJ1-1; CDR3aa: CASSSGQADTEAFF; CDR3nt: TGCGCCAGCAGCTCCGGACAGGCTGACACTGAAGCTTTCTTT
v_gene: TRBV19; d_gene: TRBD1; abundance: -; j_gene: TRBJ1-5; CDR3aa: CASSTRDRGDNQPQHF; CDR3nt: TGTGCCAGTAGTACCCGGGACAGGGGTGACAATCAGCCCCAGCATTTT
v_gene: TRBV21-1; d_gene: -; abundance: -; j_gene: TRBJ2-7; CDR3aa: CASSKVFHRGVSKQYF; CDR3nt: TGTGCCAGCAGCAAAGTTTTCCACAGGGGCGTGAGTAAGCAGTACTTC
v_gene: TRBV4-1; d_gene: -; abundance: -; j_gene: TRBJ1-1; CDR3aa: CASSQVEYEVAFF; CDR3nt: TGCGCCAGCAGCCAAGTGGAGTACGAAGTGGCTTTCTTT
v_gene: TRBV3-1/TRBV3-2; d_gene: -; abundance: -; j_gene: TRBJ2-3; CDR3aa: CASSQDRISGLTDTQYF; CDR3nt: TGTGCCAGCAGCCAAGACCGGATTAGCGGACTCACAGATACGCAGTATTTT
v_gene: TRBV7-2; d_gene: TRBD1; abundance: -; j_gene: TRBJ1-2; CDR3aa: CASSETGQGGYTF; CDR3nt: TGTGCCAGCAGCGAAACGGGACAGGGTGGCTACACCTTC
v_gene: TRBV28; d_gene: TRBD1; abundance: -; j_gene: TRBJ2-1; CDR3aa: CASSLQTGGSYNEQFF; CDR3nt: TGTGCCAGCAGTTTACAGACAGGGGGCTCCTACAATGAGCAGTTCTTC
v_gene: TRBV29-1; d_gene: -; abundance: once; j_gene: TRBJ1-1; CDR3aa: CSVIGGEAFF; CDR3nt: TGCAGCGTGATAGGCGGAGAAGCTTTCTTT
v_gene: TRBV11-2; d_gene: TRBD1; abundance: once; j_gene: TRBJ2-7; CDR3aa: CASSPTGTGGIYEQYF; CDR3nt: TGTGCCAGCAGCCCCACCGGGACAGGGGGGATCTACGAGCAGTACTTC
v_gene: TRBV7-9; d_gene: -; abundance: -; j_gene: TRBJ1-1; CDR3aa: CASSLAPGTEAFF; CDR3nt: TGTGCCAGCAGCTTAGCCCCGGGCACTGAAGCTTTCTTT